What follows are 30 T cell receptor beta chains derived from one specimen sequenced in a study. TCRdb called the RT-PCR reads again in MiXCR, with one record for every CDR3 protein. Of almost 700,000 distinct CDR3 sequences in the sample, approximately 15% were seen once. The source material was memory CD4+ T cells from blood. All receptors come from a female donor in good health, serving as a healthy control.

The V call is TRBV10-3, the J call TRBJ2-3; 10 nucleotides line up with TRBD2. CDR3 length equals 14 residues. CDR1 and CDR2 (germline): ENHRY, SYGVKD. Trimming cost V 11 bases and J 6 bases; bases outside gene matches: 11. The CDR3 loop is CASNLAGEGDTQYF. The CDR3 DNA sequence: TGTGCCTCCAATCTAGCGGGAGAGGGGGATACGCAGTATTTT.

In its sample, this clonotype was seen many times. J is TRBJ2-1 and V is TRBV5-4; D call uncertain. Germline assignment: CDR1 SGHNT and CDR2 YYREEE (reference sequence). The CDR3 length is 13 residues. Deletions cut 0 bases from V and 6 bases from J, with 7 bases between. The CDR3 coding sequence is TGTGCCAGCAGCTTGGATCGGACCAATGAGCAGTTCTTC. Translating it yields CASSLDRTNEQFF.

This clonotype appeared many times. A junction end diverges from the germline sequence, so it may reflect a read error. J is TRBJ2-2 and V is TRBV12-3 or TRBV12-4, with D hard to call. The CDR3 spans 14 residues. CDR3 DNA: TGCGCCAGCAGCTCGGACGGGAACACCGGGGAGCTGTTTTTT. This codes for CASSSDGNTGELFF.

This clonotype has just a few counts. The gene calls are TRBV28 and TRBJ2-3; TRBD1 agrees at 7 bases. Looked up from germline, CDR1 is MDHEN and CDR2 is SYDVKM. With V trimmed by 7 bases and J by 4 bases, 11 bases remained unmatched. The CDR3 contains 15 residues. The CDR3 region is CASTQIGQDSDTQYF. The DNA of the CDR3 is TGTGCCAGCACTCAGATCGGACAGGACTCAGATACGCAGTATTTT. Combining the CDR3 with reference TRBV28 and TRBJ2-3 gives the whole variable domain DVKVTQSSRYLVKRTGEKVFLECVQDMDHENMFWYRQDPGLGLRLIYFSYDVKMKEKGDIPEGYSVSREKKERFSLILESASTNQTSMYLCASTQIGQDSDTQYFGPGTRLTVL.

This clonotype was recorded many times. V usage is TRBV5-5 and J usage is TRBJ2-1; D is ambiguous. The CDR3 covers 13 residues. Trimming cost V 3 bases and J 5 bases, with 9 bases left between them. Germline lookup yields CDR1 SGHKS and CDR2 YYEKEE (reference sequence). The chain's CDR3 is CASSSLGDNEQFF. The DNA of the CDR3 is TGTGCCAGCAGCTCGCTAGGAGACAATGAGCAGTTCTTC.

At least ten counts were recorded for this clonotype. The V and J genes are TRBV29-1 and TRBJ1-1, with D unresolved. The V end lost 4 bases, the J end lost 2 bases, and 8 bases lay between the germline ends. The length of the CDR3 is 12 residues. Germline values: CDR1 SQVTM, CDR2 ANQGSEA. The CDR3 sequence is CSVVHRNTEAFF. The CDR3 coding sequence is TGCAGCGTTGTACATAGAAACACTGAAGCTTTCTTT.

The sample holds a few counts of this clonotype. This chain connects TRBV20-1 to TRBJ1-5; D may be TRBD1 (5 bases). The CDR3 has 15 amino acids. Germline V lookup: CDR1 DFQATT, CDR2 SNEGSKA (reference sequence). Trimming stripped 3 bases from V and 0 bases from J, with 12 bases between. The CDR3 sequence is CSASGGADSNQPQHF. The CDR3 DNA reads TGCAGTGCTAGCGGCGGGGCTGATAGCAATCAGCCCCAGCATTTT.

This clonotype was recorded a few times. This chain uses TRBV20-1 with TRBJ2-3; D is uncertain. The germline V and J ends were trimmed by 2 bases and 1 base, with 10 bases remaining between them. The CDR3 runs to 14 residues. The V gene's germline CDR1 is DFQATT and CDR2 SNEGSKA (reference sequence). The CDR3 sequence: CSARSGPGTDTQYF. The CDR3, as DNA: TGCAGTGCTAGATCCGGGCCTGGCACAGATACGCAGTATTTT.

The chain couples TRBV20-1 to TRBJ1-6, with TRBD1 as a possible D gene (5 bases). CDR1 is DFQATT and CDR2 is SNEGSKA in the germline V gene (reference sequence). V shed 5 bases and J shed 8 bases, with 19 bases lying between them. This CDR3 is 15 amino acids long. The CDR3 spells CSAGRRDGSDSPLHF. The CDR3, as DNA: TGCAGTGCTGGACGCCGGGACGGATCAGATTCACCCCTCCACTTT.

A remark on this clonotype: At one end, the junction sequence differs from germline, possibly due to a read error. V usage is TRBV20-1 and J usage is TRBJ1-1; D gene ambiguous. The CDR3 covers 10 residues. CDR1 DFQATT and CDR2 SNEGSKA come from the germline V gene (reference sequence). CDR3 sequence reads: CIASRVESFF. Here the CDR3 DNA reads TGCATTGCTAGCAGAGTTGAATCTTTCTTT.

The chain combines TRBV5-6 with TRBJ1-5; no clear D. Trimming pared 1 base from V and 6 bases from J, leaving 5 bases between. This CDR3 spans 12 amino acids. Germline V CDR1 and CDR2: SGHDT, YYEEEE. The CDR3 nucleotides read TGTGCCAGCAGCTTGTGGGGTCAGCCCCAGCATTTT. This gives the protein CASSLWGQPQHF.

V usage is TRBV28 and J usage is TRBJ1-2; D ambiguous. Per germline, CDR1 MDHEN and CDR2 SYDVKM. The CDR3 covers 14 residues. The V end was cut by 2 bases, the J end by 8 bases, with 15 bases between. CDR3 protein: CASSLAAQEEGYTF. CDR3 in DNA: TGTGCCAGCAGTTTAGCTGCGCAGGAGGAAGGCTACACCTTC.

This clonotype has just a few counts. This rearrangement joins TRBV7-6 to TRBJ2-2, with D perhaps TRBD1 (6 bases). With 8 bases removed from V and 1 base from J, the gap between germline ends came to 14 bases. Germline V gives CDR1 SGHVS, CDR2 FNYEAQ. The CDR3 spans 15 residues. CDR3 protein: CASRTTGENTGELFF. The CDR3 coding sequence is TGTGCCAGCCGTACGACAGGCGAGAACACCGGGGAGCTGTTTTTT.

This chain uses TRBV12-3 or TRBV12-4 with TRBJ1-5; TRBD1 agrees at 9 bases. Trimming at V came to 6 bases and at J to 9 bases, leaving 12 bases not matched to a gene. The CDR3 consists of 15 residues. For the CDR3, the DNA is TGTGCCAGCAGCCCCGGGACAGGGTCCTATGGGCCCCAGCATTTT. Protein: CASSPGTGSYGPQHF.

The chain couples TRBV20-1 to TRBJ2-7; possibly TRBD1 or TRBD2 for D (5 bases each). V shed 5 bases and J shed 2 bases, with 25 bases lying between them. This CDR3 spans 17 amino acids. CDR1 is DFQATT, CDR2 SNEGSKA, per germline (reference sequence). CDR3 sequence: CSASQGYGVPRTYEQYF. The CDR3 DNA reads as TGCAGTGCTTCTCAGGGATACGGGGTACCCAGGACCTACGAGCAGTACTTC.

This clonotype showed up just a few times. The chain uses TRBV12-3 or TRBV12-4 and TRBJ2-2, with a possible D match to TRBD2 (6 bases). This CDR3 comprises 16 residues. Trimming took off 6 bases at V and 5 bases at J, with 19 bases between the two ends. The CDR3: CASRRSVAAFTGELFF. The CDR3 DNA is TGTGCCAGCAGGCGGTCGGTAGCGGCTTTTACCGGGGAGCTGTTTTTT.

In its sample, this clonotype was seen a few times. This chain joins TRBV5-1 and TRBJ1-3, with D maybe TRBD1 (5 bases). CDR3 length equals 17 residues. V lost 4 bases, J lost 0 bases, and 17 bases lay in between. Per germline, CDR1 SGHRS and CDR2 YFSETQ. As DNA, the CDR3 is TGCGCCAGCAGCCCCGGGGGTCTACTATCCTCTGGAAACACCATATATTTT. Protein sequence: CASSPGGLLSSGNTIYF.

The CDR3 DNA reads as TGTGCCAGCAGTTACACTGGCGGGAGGGCCGAATCCTACAATGAGCAGTTCTTC. Residues: CASSYTGGRAESYNEQFF. This rearrangement joins TRBV6-2 or TRBV6-3 to TRBJ2-1; 9 positions agree with TRBD2. After removal of 2 bases from V and 1 base from J, the junction contained 9 bases not matched to a gene. This CDR3 has 18 residues. The germline CDR1 and CDR2 sequences are MNHEY and SVGEGT.

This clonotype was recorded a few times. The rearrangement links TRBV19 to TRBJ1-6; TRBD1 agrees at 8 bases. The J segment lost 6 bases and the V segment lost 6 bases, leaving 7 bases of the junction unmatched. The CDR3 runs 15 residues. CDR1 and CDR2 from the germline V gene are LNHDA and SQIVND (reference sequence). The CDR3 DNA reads TGTGCCAGTAGCCAGGGGGCAAGGACTAATTCACCCCTCCACTTT. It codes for CASSQGARTNSPLHF. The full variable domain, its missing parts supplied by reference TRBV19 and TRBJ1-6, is DGGITQSPKYLFRKEGQNVTLSCEQNLNHDAMYWYRQDPGQGLRLIYYSQIVNDFQKGDIAEGYSVSREKKESFPLTVTSAQKNPTAFYLCASSQGARTNSPLHFGNGTRLTVT.

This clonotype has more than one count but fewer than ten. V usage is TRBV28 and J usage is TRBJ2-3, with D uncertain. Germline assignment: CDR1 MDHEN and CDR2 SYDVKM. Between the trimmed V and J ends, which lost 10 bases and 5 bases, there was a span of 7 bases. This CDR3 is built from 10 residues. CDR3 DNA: TGTGCCACTTCGAAAGATACGCAGTATTTT. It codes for CATSKDTQYF.

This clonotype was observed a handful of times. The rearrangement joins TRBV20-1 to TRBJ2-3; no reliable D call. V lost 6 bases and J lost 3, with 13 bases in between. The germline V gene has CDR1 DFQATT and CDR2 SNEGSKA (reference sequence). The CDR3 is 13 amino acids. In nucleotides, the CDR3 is TGCAGTGCCAAGGACCGATTAACAGATACGCAGTATTTT. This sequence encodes CSAKDRLTDTQYF.

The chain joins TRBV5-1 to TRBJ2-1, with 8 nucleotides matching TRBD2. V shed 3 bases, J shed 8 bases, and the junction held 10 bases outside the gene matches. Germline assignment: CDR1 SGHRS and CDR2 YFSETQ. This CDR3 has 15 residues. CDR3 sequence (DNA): TGCGCCAGCAGCTCTAGTAGCGGGATTCCGGATGAGCAGTTCTTC. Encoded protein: CASSSSSGIPDEQFF. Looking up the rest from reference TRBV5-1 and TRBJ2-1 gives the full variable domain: KAGVTQTPRYLIKTRGQQVTLSCSPISGHRSVSWYQQTPGQGLQFLFEYFSETQRNKGNFPGRFSGRQFSNSRSEMNVSTLELGDSALYLCASSSSSGIPDEQFFGPGTRLTVL.

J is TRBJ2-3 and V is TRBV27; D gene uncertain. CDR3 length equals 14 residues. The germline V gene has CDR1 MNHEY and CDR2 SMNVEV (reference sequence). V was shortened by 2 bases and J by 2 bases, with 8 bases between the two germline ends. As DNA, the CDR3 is TGTGCCAGCAGTTTAAACAGACACACAGATACGCAGTATTTT. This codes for CASSLNRHTDTQYF.

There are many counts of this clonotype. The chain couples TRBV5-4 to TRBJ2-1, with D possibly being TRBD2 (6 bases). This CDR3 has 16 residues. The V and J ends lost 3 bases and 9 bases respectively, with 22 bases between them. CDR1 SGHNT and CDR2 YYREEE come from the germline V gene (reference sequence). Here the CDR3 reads CASSSPSGLARGEQFF. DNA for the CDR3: TGTGCCAGCAGCTCGCCGTCGGGGCTAGCGAGGGGTGAGCAGTTCTTC.

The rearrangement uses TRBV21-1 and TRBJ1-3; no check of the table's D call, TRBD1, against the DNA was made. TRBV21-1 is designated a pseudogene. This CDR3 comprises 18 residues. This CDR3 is CASSKEPDEGGTGNTIYF. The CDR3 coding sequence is TGTGCCAGCAGCAAAGAACCTGATGAGGGGGGGACTGGAAACACCATATATTTT.

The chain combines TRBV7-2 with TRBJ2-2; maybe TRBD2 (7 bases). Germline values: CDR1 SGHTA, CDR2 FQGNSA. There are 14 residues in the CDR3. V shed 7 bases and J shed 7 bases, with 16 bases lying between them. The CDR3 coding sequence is TGTGCCAGCACCTGGGGGGGCTCAGGCGGGGAGCTGTTTTTT. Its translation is CASTWGGSGGELFF. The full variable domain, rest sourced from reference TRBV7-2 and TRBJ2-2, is GAGVSQSPSNKVTEKGKDVELRCDPISGHTALYWYRQSLGQGLEFLIYFQGNSAPDKSGLPSDRFSAERTGGSVSTLTIQRTQQEDSAVYLCASTWGGSGGELFFGEGSRLTVL.

The CDR3 DNA reads as TGCAGTGCTGGAGCTGACAGTGGCAATCAGCCCCAGCATTTT. This gives the protein CSAGADSGNQPQHF. This sequence joins TRBV20-1 and TRBJ1-5; a weak D match, TRBD1 (5 bases). Trimming left V 5 bases short and J 2 bases short, with 13 bases between. CDR3 length equals 14 residues. In germline, CDR1 is DFQATT, CDR2 SNEGSKA (reference sequence).

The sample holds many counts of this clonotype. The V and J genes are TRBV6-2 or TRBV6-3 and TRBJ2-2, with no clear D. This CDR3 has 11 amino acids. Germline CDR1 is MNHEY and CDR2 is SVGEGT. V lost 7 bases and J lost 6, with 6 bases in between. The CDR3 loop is CASTRSGELFF. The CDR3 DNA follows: TGTGCCAGCACCCGGTCCGGGGAGCTGTTTTTT.

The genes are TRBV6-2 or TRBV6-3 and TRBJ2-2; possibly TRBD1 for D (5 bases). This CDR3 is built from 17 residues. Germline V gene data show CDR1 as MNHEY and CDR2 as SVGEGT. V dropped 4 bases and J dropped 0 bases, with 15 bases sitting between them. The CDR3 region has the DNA TGTGCCAGCAGTTCTTACAGGTTGATGACGAACACCGGGGAGCTGTTTTTT. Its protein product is CASSSYRLMTNTGELFF.

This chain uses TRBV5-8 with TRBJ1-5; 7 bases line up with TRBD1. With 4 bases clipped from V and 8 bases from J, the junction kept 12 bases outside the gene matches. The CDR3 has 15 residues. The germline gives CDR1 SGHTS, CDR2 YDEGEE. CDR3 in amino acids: CASSPGQFIGKPQHF. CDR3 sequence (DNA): TGTGCCAGCAGCCCGGGACAGTTTATAGGGAAGCCCCAGCATTTT.